The clone carrying this T cell receptor beta chain showed up many times. Its antigen is not known. The data derive from a study of T cell responses to AZD1222 COVID-19 vaccine. Study observations and caveats: Spike-spanning, vaccine-associated CD4 TCRs were dominant at 160-218 and 743-854. Donors were mostly white British, more females; clonal diversity possibly underestimated. At baseline, just five to seven AZD1222 recipients tested seropositive. Reportedly, nearly half the spike-specific TCRs target unmutated variant regions.

The CDR3 is 13 residues long. Trimming shortened V by 0 bases and J by 8 bases, and 8 bases separated the two germline ends. CDR1 and CDR2 (germline): GTSNPN, SVGIG (reference sequence). This table comes from immunoSEQ multiplex PCR, and its TCRdb copy is limited to in-frame clones, with some not included. The sample lists around 100,000 clones, roughly 89% occurring once. V gene TRBV30 combines with J gene TRBJ1-6, with TRBD1 as a possible D gene (5 bases). Source: peripheral blood, taken on day 0 of AZD1222 vaccination. The clonotype comes from an adult in good health. In DNA, the CDR3 is TGTGCCTGGAGTGTACAGGAGGATTCACCCCTCCACTTT. Translating gives CAWSVQEDSPLHF.